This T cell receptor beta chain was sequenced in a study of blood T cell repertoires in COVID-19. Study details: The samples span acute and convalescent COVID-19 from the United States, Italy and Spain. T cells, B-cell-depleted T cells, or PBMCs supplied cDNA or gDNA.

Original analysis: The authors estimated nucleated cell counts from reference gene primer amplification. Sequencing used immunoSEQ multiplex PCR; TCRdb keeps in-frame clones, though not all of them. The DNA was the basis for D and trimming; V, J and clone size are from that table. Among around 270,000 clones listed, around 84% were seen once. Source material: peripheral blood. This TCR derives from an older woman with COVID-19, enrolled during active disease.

CDR3 nucleotide sequence: TGTGCCAGCAGTGAGGCAATGGACAGGGTTTGGGGCTACACCTTC. Amino acid sequence: CASSEAMDRVWGYTF. The V gene is TRBV6-1, the J gene TRBJ1-2, with TRBD1 matching over 8 bases. CDR3 length: 15 amino acids. CDR1 MNHNS and CDR2 SASEGT come from the germline V gene. V was clipped by 3 bases and J by 8 bases; unmatched bases: 11.